The 15 T cell receptor beta chains below come from one sample, sequenced in a study of T cells in Graves' hyperthyroidism and ophthalmopathy. RNA transcripts were the template for amplifying TCR beta CDR3 regions. Using the HTBI primer set, a first-round RT-PCR was run on the TCR CDR3. TCRdb redid the calling of the multiplex PCR reads with MiXCR, one entry per CDR3 protein. This table holds some 720,000 distinct CDR3 sequences, roughly 15% found once. The material sequenced was blood. These receptors came from a man aged 18 to 35 with Graves' hyperthyroidism.

The chain employs TRBV27 and TRBJ1-6; D gene unclear. CDR3 length: 16 amino acids. The germline V gene encodes CDR1 MNHEY and CDR2 SMNVEV (reference sequence). V was trimmed by 1 base and J by 0 bases, leaving 7 bases between them. Here the CDR3 DNA reads TGTGCCAGCAGTTTATTACAGAGCTCCTATAATTCACCCCTCCACTTT. It encodes CASSLLQSSYNSPLHF.

This clonotype has just a few counts. The chain couples TRBV24-1 to TRBJ1-5; D is unresolved. The CDR3 sequence is 13 residues long. The V and J ends lost 4 bases and 4 bases respectively, with 7 bases between them. Per germline, CDR1 KGHDR and CDR2 SFDVKD. The CDR3 nucleotides are TGTGCCACCAGTGAATATGGGAATCAGCCCCAGCATTTT. Protein sequence: CATSEYGNQPQHF.

The V gene is TRBV29-1, the J gene TRBJ2-2; 10 positions agree with TRBD1. Losses at the gene ends were 8 bases for V and 6 bases for J; bases not matched to a gene: 6. CDR3 length equals 13 residues. Per germline, CDR1 SQVTM and CDR2 ANQGSEA. CDR3: CSMYGQGAGELFF. The CDR3 DNA sequence: TGCAGCATGTACGGACAGGGGGCCGGGGAGCTGTTTTTT.

The chain couples TRBV9 to TRBJ1-6; D uncertain. Looked up from germline, CDR1 is SGDLS and CDR2 is YYNGEE. The CDR3 consists of 14 residues. V gave up 0 bases and J gave up 9 bases, with 10 bases separating them. CDR3 in DNA: TGTGCCAGCAGCGTAGGAGGACGGGGTTCACCCCTCCACTTT. Translating gives CASSVGGRGSPLHF.

V is TRBV15 and J is TRBJ2-7; no reliable D call. The CDR3 has 16 residues. V lost 4 bases and J 7 bases, leaving 23 bases between the germline ends. Germline values: CDR1 LNHNV, CDR2 YYDKDF (reference sequence). CDR3: CATSKAESSKFEEQYF. As DNA, the CDR3 is TGTGCCACCAGCAAGGCCGAGAGCTCCAAATTCGAAGAGCAGTACTTC.

The chain couples TRBV27 to TRBJ1-5; D not resolved. Germline CDR1 is MNHEY and CDR2 is SMNVEV (reference sequence). This CDR3 contains 10 residues. V dropped 8 bases and J dropped 8 bases, with 7 bases sitting between them. This chain's CDR3 is CASVRKPQHF. The CDR3 coding sequence is TGTGCCAGCGTCAGGAAGCCCCAGCATTTT.

This clonotype has ten or more counts. This chain joins TRBV6-1 and TRBJ2-7; TRBD2 agrees at 8 bases. J gave up 1 base and V 5 bases, and 7 bases lay outside the gene matches. The length of the CDR3 is 15 residues. CDR1 and CDR2 from the germline V gene are MNHNS and SASEGT. The CDR3 reads CASSSIAGSSYEQYF. The CDR3 DNA follows: TGTGCCAGCAGTTCCATAGCGGGATCTTCCTACGAGCAGTACTTC.

This clonotype was counted ten times or more. The rearrangement joins TRBV20-1 to TRBJ1-2; D remains unclear. Germline V lookup: CDR1 DFQATT, CDR2 SNEGSKA (reference sequence). The CDR3 length is 13 residues. Trimming shortened V by 5 bases and J by 4 bases, and 14 bases separated the two germline ends. CDR3: CSADPGNSYGYTF. Written as DNA, the CDR3 is TGCAGTGCTGACCCGGGGAACAGCTATGGCTACACCTTC.

This clonotype was detected only a few times. The rearrangement links TRBV2 to TRBJ2-3, with D tentatively TRBD1 (5 bases). V was clipped by 6 bases and J by 2 bases, with 12 bases between them. Per the germline V gene, CDR1 is SNHLY and CDR2 is FYNNEI. This CDR3 region has 14 residues. The CDR3: CASRSDTTTDTQYF. CDR3 sequence (DNA): TGTGCCAGCAGATCGGACACCACCACAGATACGCAGTATTTT.

This rearrangement joins TRBV7-9 to TRBJ2-1; 8 bases agree with TRBD2. The germline CDR1 and CDR2 sequences are SEHNR and FQNEAQ (reference sequence). V lost 4 bases to trimming and J lost 7 bases; unmatched junction nucleotides: 12. The CDR3 is 16 amino acids. Written as DNA, the CDR3 is TGTGCCAGCAGCTCCCCTACTAGCGGCCAGGGGAATGAGCAGTTCTTC. Its protein product is CASSSPTSGQGNEQFF.

This clonotype came up many times. The V and J genes are TRBV24-1 and TRBJ2-3; 7 bases agree with TRBD1. Germline CDR1 and CDR2: KGHDR and SFDVKD. J lost 4 bases, V lost 7 bases, and 10 bases had no gene match. The CDR3 extends over 15 amino acids. CDR3 nucleotides: TGTGCCACCAGCAAGGGACAGACTATTGCAGATACGCAGTATTTT. Translating gives CATSKGQTIADTQYF.

In its sample, this clonotype was seen many times. The J gene is TRBJ1-5, the V gene TRBV28, with a weak D call TRBD1 (5 bases). Trimming took 6 bases from V and 7 from J, leaving 10 bases between them. Germline loops: CDR1 MDHEN, CDR2 SYDVKM. This CDR3 has 12 amino acids. CDR3 bases: TGTGCCAGCAGGCCGGGGGAACAGCCCCAGCATTTT. Encoded protein: CASRPGEQPQHF.

This clonotype was found a few times. This chain links TRBV6-5 with TRBJ1-1, with 7 nucleotides matching TRBD1. Trimming at V came to 4 bases and at J to 4 bases, leaving 6 bases not matched to a gene. Germline CDR1 reads MNHEY; CDR2 reads SVGAGI. The length of the CDR3 is 14 residues. The CDR3 here is CASSWEGGGTEAFF. CDR3 DNA: TGTGCCAGCAGTTGGGAAGGGGGCGGCACTGAAGCTTTCTTT.

This clonotype showed up just a few times. A read error may account for a junction end that differs from germline. V and J are TRBV12-3 or TRBV12-4 and TRBJ2-3; no reliable D call. The CDR3 extends over 12 amino acids. CDR3 sequence: CASSFNADTLYF. In nucleotides, the CDR3 is TGTGCCAGCAGTTTTAACGCAGATACGCTGTATTTT.

The V gene is TRBV5-4, the J gene TRBJ2-5; D gene ambiguous. Trimming stripped 1 base from V and 6 bases from J, with 10 bases between. CDR1 is SGHNT and CDR2 is YYREEE in the germline V gene (reference sequence). The CDR3 contains 13 residues. CDR3 loop: CASSLRRPKTQYF. The CDR3, as DNA: TGTGCCAGCAGCTTGAGGCGGCCAAAGACCCAGTACTTC.